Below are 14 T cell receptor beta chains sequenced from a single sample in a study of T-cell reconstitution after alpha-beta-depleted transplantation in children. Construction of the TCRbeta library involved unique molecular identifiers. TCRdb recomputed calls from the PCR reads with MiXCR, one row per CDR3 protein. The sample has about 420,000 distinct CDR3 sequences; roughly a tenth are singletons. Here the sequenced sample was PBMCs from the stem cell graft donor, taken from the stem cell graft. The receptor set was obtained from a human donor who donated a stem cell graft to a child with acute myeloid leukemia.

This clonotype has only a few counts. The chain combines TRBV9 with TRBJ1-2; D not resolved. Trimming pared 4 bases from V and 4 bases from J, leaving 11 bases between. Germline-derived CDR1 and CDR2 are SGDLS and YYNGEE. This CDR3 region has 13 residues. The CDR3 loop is CASSPRVGYGYTF. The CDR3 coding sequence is TGTGCCAGCAGCCCGAGGGTTGGCTATGGCTACACCTTC.

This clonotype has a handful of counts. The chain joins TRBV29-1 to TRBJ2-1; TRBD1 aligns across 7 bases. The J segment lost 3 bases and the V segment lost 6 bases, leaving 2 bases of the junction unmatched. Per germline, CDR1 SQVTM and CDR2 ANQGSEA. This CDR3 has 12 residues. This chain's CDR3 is CSVDRVYNEQFF. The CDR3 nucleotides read TGCAGCGTAGACAGGGTCTACAATGAGCAGTTCTTC.

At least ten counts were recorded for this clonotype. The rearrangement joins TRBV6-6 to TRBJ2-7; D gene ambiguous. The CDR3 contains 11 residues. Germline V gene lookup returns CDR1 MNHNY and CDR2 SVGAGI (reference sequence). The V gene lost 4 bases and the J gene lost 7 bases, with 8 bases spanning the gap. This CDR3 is CASSSLVEQYF. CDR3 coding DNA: TGTGCCAGCAGTTCTCTCGTGGAGCAGTACTTC.

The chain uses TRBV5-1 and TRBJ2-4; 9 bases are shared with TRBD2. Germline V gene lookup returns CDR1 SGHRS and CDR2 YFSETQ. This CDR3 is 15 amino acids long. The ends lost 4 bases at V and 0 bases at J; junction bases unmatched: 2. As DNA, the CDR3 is TGCGCCAGCAGCGCGGGAGGGTTAGCCAAAAACATTCAGTACTTC. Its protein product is CASSAGGLAKNIQYF.

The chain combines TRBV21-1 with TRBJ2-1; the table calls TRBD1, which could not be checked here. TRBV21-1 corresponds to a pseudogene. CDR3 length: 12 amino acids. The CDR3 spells CASGERGNEQFF. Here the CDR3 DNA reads TGTGCCAGCGGAGAGAGGGGCAATGAGCAGTTCTTC.

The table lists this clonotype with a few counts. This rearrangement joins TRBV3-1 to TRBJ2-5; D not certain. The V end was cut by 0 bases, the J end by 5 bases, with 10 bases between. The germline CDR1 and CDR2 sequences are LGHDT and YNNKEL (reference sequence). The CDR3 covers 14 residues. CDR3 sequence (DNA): TGTGCCAGCAGCCAAGACCTGCGGTCGGAGACCCAGTACTTC. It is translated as CASSQDLRSETQYF.

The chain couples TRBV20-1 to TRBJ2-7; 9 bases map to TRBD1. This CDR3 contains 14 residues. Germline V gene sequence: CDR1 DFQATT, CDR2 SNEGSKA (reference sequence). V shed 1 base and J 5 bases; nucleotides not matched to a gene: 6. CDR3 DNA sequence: TGCAGTGCTAGAGCGACAGGGGGAGGCGACGAGCAGTACGTC. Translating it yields CSARATGGGDEQYV.

The CDR3 nucleotides read TGCGCCAGCAGCTGGAGGACTAGCGGATCCTACGAGCAGTACTTC. It yields the protein CASSWRTSGSYEQYF. V is TRBV5-1 and J is TRBJ2-7; TRBD2 matches at 10 bases. CDR3 length: 15 residues. J was trimmed by 1 base and V by 3 bases; bases with no gene match: 4. The V gene's germline CDR1 is SGHRS and CDR2 YFSETQ.

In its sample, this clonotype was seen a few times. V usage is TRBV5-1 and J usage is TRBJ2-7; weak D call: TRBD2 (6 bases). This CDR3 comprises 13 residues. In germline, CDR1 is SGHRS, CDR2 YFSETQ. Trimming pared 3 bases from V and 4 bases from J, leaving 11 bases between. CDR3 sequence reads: CASSWDSLYEQYF. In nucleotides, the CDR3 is TGCGCCAGCAGCTGGGACTCCCTGTACGAGCAGTACTTC.

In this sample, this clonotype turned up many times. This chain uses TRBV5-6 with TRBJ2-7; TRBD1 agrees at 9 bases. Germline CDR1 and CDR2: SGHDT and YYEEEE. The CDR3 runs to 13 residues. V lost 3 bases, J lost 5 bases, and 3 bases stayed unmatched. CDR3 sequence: CASSSRTGDEQYV. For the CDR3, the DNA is TGTGCCAGCAGCTCCCGGACAGGGGACGAGCAGTACGTC.

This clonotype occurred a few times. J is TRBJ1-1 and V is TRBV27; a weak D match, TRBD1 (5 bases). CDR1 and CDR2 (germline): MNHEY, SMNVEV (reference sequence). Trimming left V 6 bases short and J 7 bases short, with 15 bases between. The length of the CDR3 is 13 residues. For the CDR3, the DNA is TGTGCCAGCAGCCACCCCCTTGGGGGTGAAGCTTTCTTT. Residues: CASSHPLGGEAFF.

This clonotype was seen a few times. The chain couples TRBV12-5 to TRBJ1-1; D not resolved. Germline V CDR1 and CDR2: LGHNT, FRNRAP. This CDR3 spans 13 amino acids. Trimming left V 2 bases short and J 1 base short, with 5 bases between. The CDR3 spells CASGLSRNTEAFF. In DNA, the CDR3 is TGTGCTAGTGGTTTGAGCAGGAACACTGAAGCTTTCTTT.

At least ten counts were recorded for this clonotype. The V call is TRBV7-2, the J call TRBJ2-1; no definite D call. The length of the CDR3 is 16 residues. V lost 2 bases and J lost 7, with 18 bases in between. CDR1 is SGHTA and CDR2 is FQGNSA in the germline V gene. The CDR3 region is CASSLKRLGPGNEQFF. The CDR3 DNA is TGTGCCAGCAGCTTAAAACGCCTGGGCCCCGGGAATGAGCAGTTCTTC.

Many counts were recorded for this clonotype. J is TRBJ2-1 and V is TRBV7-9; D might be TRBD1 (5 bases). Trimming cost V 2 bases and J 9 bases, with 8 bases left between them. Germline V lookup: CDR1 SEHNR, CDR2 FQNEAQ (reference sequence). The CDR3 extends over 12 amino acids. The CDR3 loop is CASSLNGAEQFF. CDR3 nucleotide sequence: TGTGCCAGCAGCTTAAATGGGGCTGAGCAGTTCTTC.